Listed here are 32 T cell receptor beta chains from one sample, sequenced in a study of cytomegalovirus exposure and HLA in healthy donors. Primers for the PCR totalled 60 Vbeta and 13 Jbeta. TCRdb keeps only in-frame clones here, not all; method: immunoSEQ multiplex PCR. The sample contains 110,000 to 150,000 clones, about three quarters of which appear only once. Sequenced sample: PBMCs. The receptors were gathered from a male donor in good health and CMV-seronegative.

This rearrangement joins TRBV7-9 to TRBJ1-5, with no clear D. The CDR3 is 14 amino acids. Trimming stripped 1 base from V and 7 bases from J, with 11 bases between. Looked up from germline, CDR1 is SEHNR and CDR2 is FQNEAQ (reference sequence). The CDR3, as DNA: TGTGCCAGCAGCTTAGGAGGGATAGGACAGCCCCAGCATTTT. Translating gives CASSLGGIGQPQHF.

This chain connects TRBV6-5 to TRBJ2-7; 11 bases are a match to TRBD2. The CDR3 totals 13 residues. The V gene end was trimmed by 5 bases and the J gene end by 3 bases; junction bases not matched to a gene: 0. The germline V gene encodes CDR1 MNHEY and CDR2 SVGAGI. CDR3 in DNA: TGTGCCAGCAGTACTAGCGGGAGCTACGAGCAGTACTTC. This codes for CASSTSGSYEQYF.

The CDR3 is CASSHQAFTTEAFF. The DNA for the CDR3 is TGTGCCAGCAGTCACCAAGCCTTTACGACTGAAGCTTTCTTT. V is TRBV27 and J is TRBJ1-1; D gene ambiguous. Trimming took off 5 bases at V and 5 bases at J, with 15 bases between the two ends. This CDR3 has 14 amino acids. Germline assignment: CDR1 MNHEY and CDR2 SMNVEV (reference sequence).

The CDR3 sequence is CASSSTGSQETQYF. The CDR3 coding sequence is TGTGCCAGCAGCTCGACAGGTAGCCAAGAGACCCAGTACTTC. The rearrangement uses TRBV5-4 and TRBJ2-5, with a weak D call TRBD1 (6 bases). This CDR3 spans 14 amino acids. V lost 3 bases to trimming and J lost 1 base, with 10 bases between them. Germline lookup yields CDR1 SGHNT and CDR2 YYREEE (reference sequence).

Comment on this clone: The junction does not match germline at one end; this may be a read error. This rearrangement joins TRBV7-7 to TRBJ2-5; TRBD1 aligns across 8 bases. The CDR3 covers 13 residues. The germline V gene has CDR1 SSHAT and CDR2 FNYEAQ (reference sequence). CDR3 coding DNA: TGTGCTAGCAGCACCGACAGGGGAGAGACCCAGTACTTC. Its protein is CASSTDRGETQYF.

Here the CDR3 DNA reads TGCGCCAGCAGCCAAGATGCCGGGGTTGAGCAGTACTTC. Protein product: CASSQDAGVEQYF. The chain uses TRBV4-1 and TRBJ2-7, with D perhaps TRBD2 (5 bases). CDR1 and CDR2 from the germline V gene are MGHRA and YSYEKL. V was clipped by 0 bases and J by 7 bases, with 10 bases between them. The CDR3 is 13 residues long.

The chain combines TRBV6-5 with TRBJ2-3, with 7 positions matching TRBD2. Germline V gives CDR1 MNHEY, CDR2 SVGAGI. Trimming at V came to 8 bases and at J to 3 bases, leaving 11 bases not matched to a gene. The CDR3 spans 15 residues. As DNA, the CDR3 is TGTGCCAGCCAACCAAAGCGGGGTACTACAGATACGCAGTATTTT. It is translated as CASQPKRGTTDTQYF.

The rearrangement links TRBV27 to TRBJ2-3, with D tentatively TRBD2 (5 bases). The CDR3 is made up of 13 amino acids. Germline V CDR1 and CDR2: MNHEY, SMNVEV (reference sequence). The V end lost 4 bases, the J end lost 6 bases, and 11 bases lay between the germline ends. CDR3 in amino acids: CASSYVSGDTQYF. The CDR3 nucleotides read TGTGCCAGCAGTTACGTGTCGGGGGATACGCAGTATTTT.

The rearrangement uses TRBV9 and TRBJ2-2; 8 positions agree with TRBD1. This CDR3 is built from 15 residues. After removal of 4 bases from V and 1 base from J, the junction contained 3 bases not matched to a gene. In germline, CDR1 is SGDLS, CDR2 YYNGEE. The CDR3 is CASSPGTGNTGELFF. The CDR3 DNA reads as TGTGCCAGCAGCCCTGGGACAGGGAACACCGGGGAGCTGTTTTTT.

The gene calls are TRBV5-1 and TRBJ2-3; TRBD2 agrees at 7 bases. V lost 7 bases and J lost 4; bases outside the gene matches: 12. This CDR3 has 15 residues. Germline CDR1 SGHRS, CDR2 YFSETQ. Here the CDR3 reads CASHSAGGSSDTQYF. CDR3 coding DNA: TGCGCCAGCCACTCTGCCGGGGGGTCTTCAGATACGCAGTATTTT.

This clone was seen just once. The chain uses TRBV30 and TRBJ1-3, with a weak D call TRBD1 (6 bases). V was cut by 0 bases and J by 0 bases, with 15 bases left in between. Germline-derived CDR1 and CDR2 are GTSNPN and SVGIG (reference sequence). This CDR3 has 17 amino acids. The CDR3 DNA is TGTGCCTGGAGTGTGGGGACAAGCCCCTACTCTGGAAACACCATATATTTT. It yields the protein CAWSVGTSPYSGNTIYF. Full variable domain (rest looked up from reference TRBV30 and TRBJ1-3): SQTIHQWPATLVQPVGSPLSLECTVEGTSNPNLYWYRQAAGRGLQLLFYSVGIGQISSEVPQNLSASRPQDRQFILSSKKLLLSDSGFYLCAWSVGTSPYSGNTIYFGEGSWLTVV.

The chain carries TRBV4-2 and TRBJ1-5, with 9 positions matching TRBD1. The CDR3 sequence is 16 residues long. In germline, CDR1 is LGHNA, CDR2 YNFKEQ. V trimming: 1 base; J trimming: 3 bases; junction bases outside the gene matches: 4. The CDR3 region is CASSQADRGINQPQHF. The CDR3 DNA sequence: TGTGCCAGCAGCCAAGCTGACAGGGGGATCAATCAGCCCCAGCATTTT.

This chain uses TRBV7-3 with TRBJ2-3; 10 bases align to TRBD1. The V segment lost 9 bases and the J segment 3 bases; nucleotides outside the gene matches: 9. Per the germline V gene, CDR1 is SGHTA and CDR2 is FQGTGA. The CDR3 has 15 residues. CDR3 protein: CASGSLGQGTDTQYF. As DNA, the CDR3 is TGTGCCAGTGGAAGTCTGGGACAGGGGACAGATACGCAGTATTTT.

The chain combines TRBV5-1 with TRBJ2-3; 8 nucleotides line up with TRBD2. The CDR3 consists of 16 residues. Trimming cost V 4 bases and J 2 bases; bases outside gene matches: 9. CDR1 and CDR2 from the germline V gene are SGHRS and YFSETQ. DNA of the CDR3: TGCGCCAGCAGCCCCGGGACTAGTGGGGCCACAGATACGCAGTATTTT. It yields the protein CASSPGTSGATDTQYF.

The J gene is TRBJ1-4, the V gene TRBV18; 8 bases are a match to TRBD1. Trimming removed 2 bases from V and 5 bases from J; junction bases left unmatched: 7. The germline V gene has CDR1 KGHSH and CDR2 LQKENI. CDR3 length equals 16 residues. CDR3 protein: CASSPRTGPFNEKLFF. CDR3 nucleotide sequence: TGTGCCAGCTCACCAAGGACAGGGCCCTTCAATGAAAAACTGTTTTTT.

The chain joins TRBV28 to TRBJ1-3, with 10 bases matching TRBD1. The CDR3 is 14 residues long. Trimming at V came to 3 bases and at J to 15 bases, leaving 11 bases not matched to a gene. In germline, CDR1 is MDHEN, CDR2 SYDVKM. The CDR3 region is CASSFRDRGRFPYF. In DNA, the CDR3 is TGTGCCAGCAGTTTCCGGGACAGGGGACGGTTTCCATATTTT.

CDR3 nucleotide sequence: TGTGCCAGCAGTCGGACAGGGGTTTCCTTTCAGCCCCAGCATTTT. Translating it yields CASSRTGVSFQPQHF. The V and J genes are TRBV6-5 and TRBJ1-5, with 9 bases lining up with TRBD1. Trimming cost V 5 bases and J 6 bases; bases outside gene matches: 8. CDR3 length equals 15 residues. Germline V CDR1 and CDR2: MNHEY, SVGAGI.

The rearrangement uses TRBV6-6 and TRBJ2-4; 7 bases are a match to TRBD1. The CDR3 contains 12 residues. The germline gives CDR1 MNHNY, CDR2 SVGAGI (reference sequence). V was clipped by 6 bases and J by 6 bases; unmatched bases: 2. The CDR3 DNA sequence: TGTGCCAGCAGGACAGGGAGAAACATTCAGTACTTC. Its translation is CASRTGRNIQYF.

The V call is TRBV7-2, the J call TRBJ2-7; 7 nucleotides agree with TRBD2. Unmatched junction bases numbered 7, after V lost 4 bases and J lost 7 bases. CDR3 length: 13 residues. Germline CDR1 reads SGHTA; CDR2 reads FQGNSA. Here the CDR3 DNA reads TGTGCCAGCAGCTACACTAGCGTCGGGGAGCAGTACTTC. Its protein is CASSYTSVGEQYF.

This clone was counted once. The J gene is TRBJ1-5, the V gene TRBV19, with 9 bases identical to TRBD1. The CDR3 has 16 residues. V lost 5 bases and J lost 2; bases outside the gene matches: 7. CDR1 and CDR2 (germline): LNHDA, SQIVND (reference sequence). The CDR3 nucleotides are TGTGCCAGTAGTGGAACAGGGGGCAAGGGCAATCAGCCCCAGCATTTT. This sequence encodes CASSGTGGKGNQPQHF.

The chain has TRBV6-1 and TRBJ1-3; D not resolved. CDR1 and CDR2 (germline): MNHNS, SASEGT. The germline V and J ends were trimmed by 7 bases and 0 bases, with 13 bases remaining between them. The CDR3 is 15 residues long. CDR3 region: CASTLSYDSGNTIYF. For the CDR3, the DNA is TGTGCCAGCACCCTAAGTTACGACTCTGGAAACACCATATATTTT.

This clone showed up just once. Compared with germline, one end of the junction differs, possibly owing to a read error. V is TRBV7-9 and J is TRBJ2-7; TRBD1 might be the D (6 bases). The V gene's germline CDR1 is SEHNR and CDR2 FQNEAQ (reference sequence). This CDR3 is 14 amino acids long. This chain's CDR3 is CSSSLGTTGTEQYF. The CDR3 coding sequence is TGTTCCAGCAGCTTAGGGACGACAGGAACCGAGCAGTACTTC.

The chain has TRBV27 and TRBJ2-7; TRBD2 might be the D (6 bases). The CDR3 has 11 amino acids. In germline, CDR1 is MNHEY, CDR2 SMNVEV (reference sequence). Trimming stripped 6 bases from V and 6 bases from J, with 9 bases between. CDR3 sequence (DNA): TGTGCCAGCAGGACGGGAGTCGAGCAGTACTTC. Translating gives CASRTGVEQYF.

This clone was counted a few times. The DNA of the CDR3 is TGCGCCAGCAGCCAAGAGGGCCCCTCTGGGGCCAACGTCCTGACTTTC. As protein: CASSQEGPSGANVLTF. The rearrangement uses TRBV4-3 and TRBJ2-6; no reliable D call. The CDR3 spans 16 residues. The germline gives CDR1 LGHNA, CDR2 YSLEER. Trimming removed 0 bases from V and 0 bases from J, with 6 bases in between.

The chain recombines TRBV7-9 with TRBJ2-3; possibly TRBD2 for D (5 bases). CDR1 and CDR2 from the germline V gene are SEHNR and FQNEAQ (reference sequence). The CDR3 length is 14 residues. V was shortened by 4 bases and J by 1 base, with 9 bases between the two germline ends. In nucleotides, the CDR3 is TGTGCCAGCAGCTCGCTCGGGGGCACAGATACGCAGTATTTT. Its protein is CASSSLGGTDTQYF.

As to this clone: The sample has other DNA sequences that encode this CDR3 too. This chain uses TRBV7-9 with TRBJ1-5; a weak D match, TRBD1 (6 bases). Between the trimmed V and J ends, which lost 2 bases and 3 bases, there was a span of 8 bases. The CDR3 has 14 amino acids. Per the germline V gene, CDR1 is SEHNR and CDR2 is FQNEAQ (reference sequence). CDR3 sequence (DNA): TGTGCCAGCAGCTTAAGGGGGTCCAATCAGCCCCAGCATTTT. Its translation is CASSLRGSNQPQHF.

The V call is TRBV6-5, the J call TRBJ1-1, with D possibly TRBD1 on 5 matching bases. Germline lookup yields CDR1 MNHEY and CDR2 SVGAGI. The V end lost 4 bases, the J end lost 6 bases, and 15 bases lay between the germline ends. There are 14 residues in the CDR3. In DNA form, the CDR3 reads TGTGCCAGCAGTTTCAGCCGGGGGAATTCTGAAGCTTTCTTT. The encoded protein is CASSFSRGNSEAFF.

The gene calls are TRBV6-1 and TRBJ2-1; 7 bases agree with TRBD2. CDR1 and CDR2 from the germline V gene are MNHNS and SASEGT. The CDR3 is 15 amino acids. Trimming took 1 base from V and 1 from J; bases not matched to a gene: 1. The CDR3 region is CASSEGSGSYNEQFF. CDR3 nucleotides: TGTGCCAGCAGTGAAGGTAGCGGGTCCTACAATGAGCAGTTCTTC.

This chain uses TRBV10-2 with TRBJ1-2, with TRBD1 identical over 10 bases. Trimming cost V 6 bases and J 8 bases; bases outside gene matches: 6. This CDR3 region has 13 residues. CDR1 WSHSY and CDR2 SAAADI come from the germline V gene. CDR3 amino acids: CASRGDRGHGYTF. Here the CDR3 DNA reads TGCGCCAGCAGGGGAGACAGGGGGCACGGCTACACCTTC.

V gene TRBV10-2 combines with J gene TRBJ1-2; TRBD1 aligns across 12 bases. Germline V gives CDR1 WSHSY, CDR2 SAAADI. This CDR3 comprises 14 residues. The trim removed 4 bases at V and 6 bases at J, leaving 3 bases unmatched. Here the CDR3 DNA reads TGCGCCAGCAGTGGGGACAGGGGGCTTGATGGCTACACCTTC. It is translated as CASSGDRGLDGYTF.

The table lists this clone with a few counts. The gene calls are TRBV4-1 and TRBJ1-5; possibly TRBD1 for D (6 bases). V was shortened by 0 bases and J by 2 bases, with 8 bases between the two germline ends. This CDR3 has 15 residues. Germline V gives CDR1 MGHRA, CDR2 YSYEKL. The CDR3 bases are TGCGCCAGCAGCCAAGAGGGGGCTGGCAATCAGCCCCAGCATTTT. Translation gives CASSQEGAGNQPQHF.

The chain couples TRBV15 to TRBJ2-7; D possibly corresponds to TRBD1 (6 bases). V gave up 6 bases and J gave up 4 bases, with 13 bases separating them. The CDR3 spans 13 residues. The germline CDR1 and CDR2 sequences are LNHNV and YYDKDF (reference sequence). For the CDR3, the DNA is TGTGCCACCAGTTTTATGGGGGCGTACGAGCAGTACTTC. Protein: CATSFMGAYEQYF.